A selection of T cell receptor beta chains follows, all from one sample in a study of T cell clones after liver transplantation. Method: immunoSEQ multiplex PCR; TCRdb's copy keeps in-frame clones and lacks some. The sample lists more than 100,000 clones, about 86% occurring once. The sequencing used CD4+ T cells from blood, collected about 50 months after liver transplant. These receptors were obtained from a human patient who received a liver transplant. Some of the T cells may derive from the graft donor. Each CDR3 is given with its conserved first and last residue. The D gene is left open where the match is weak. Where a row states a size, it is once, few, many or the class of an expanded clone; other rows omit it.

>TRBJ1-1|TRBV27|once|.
TGTGCCAGCAAAAGGGGAACTGAAGCTTTCTTT
CASKRGTEAFF
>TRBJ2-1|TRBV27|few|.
TGTGCCAGCAGGGGGTCCTGGGTCGACAATGAGCAGTTCTTC
CASRGSWVDNEQFF
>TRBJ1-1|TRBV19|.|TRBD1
TGTGCCAGTAGACCGGACAGGGGACACGGCACTGAAGCTTTCTTT
CASRPDRGHGTEAFF
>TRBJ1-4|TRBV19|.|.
TGTGCCAGTACGAGAAACCGTGCAACTAATGAAAAACTGTTTTTT
CASTRNRATNEKLFF
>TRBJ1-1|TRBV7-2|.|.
TGTGCCAGCAGCGCCGGACAGCTCACTGAAGCTTTCTTT
CASSAGQLTEAFF
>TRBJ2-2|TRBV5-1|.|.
TGCGCCAGCAGCTTGACAGTAGGAGACACCGGGGAGCTGTTTTTT
CASSLTVGDTGELFF
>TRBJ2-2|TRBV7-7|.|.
TGTGCCAGCAGCCCAGGTCCACAGCCGAACACCGGGGAGCTGTTTTTT
CASSPGPQPNTGELFF
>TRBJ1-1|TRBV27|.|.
TGTGCCAGCAGTCCTCCTCGGCCCCCGGCTTTCTTT
CASSPPRPPAFF
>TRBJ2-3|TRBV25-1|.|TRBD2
TGTGCCAGCAGTGATCTACTAGCGGGGCCGGGTGATACGCAGTATTTT
CASSDLLAGPGDTQYF
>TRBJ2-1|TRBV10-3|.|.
TGTGCCATCAAGGGCTCCCCGACCAATGAGCAGTTCTTC
CAIKGSPTNEQFF
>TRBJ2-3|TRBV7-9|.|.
TGTGCCAGCAGTCGACAGAGAAGCACAGATACGCAGTATTTT
CASSRQRSTDTQYF
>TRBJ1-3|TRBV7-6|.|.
TGTGCCAGCAGCTTAGGTGGTCCGCAGGACGTCTCTGGAAACACCATATATTTT
CASSLGGPQDVSGNTIYF
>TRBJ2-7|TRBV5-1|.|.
TGCGCCAGCAGCTTGGAAGGGCACGAGCAGTACTTC
CASSLEGHEQYF
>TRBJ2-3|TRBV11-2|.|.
TGTGCCAGCAGCTTCACAGATACGCAGTATTTT
CASSFTDTQYF
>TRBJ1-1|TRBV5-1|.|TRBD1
TGCGCCAGCAGCCTGGGACAGTTTGAAGCTTTCTTT
CASSLGQFEAFF